This note documents a single T cell receptor beta chain sequence. Its matching antigen is unknown. This sample stems from a study of shared clonotypes between healthy human individuals. The authors divided CD4+ cells into CD45RA+ naive and CD45RA-negative memory subsets. Findings and limits, study-wide: Collection of samples was limited to blood; tissue repertoires likely differ. Enrolling few donors narrowed the genetic and exposure-history diversity that was represented. Among donors, sharing of clonotypes was expected to be affected by sequencing depth.

The protocol was immunoSEQ multiplex PCR, while the TCRdb copy is restricted to in-frame clones and leaves out a portion. The table includes 730,000 or so clones, approximately 79% detected once. Input material: memory CD4+ T cells sorted from blood. The subset was: CD45RA-negative fraction. This clonotype was obtained from a woman aged 25 to 39 in good health.

Here the CDR3 reads CASRGGVWETQYF. CDR3 sequence (DNA): TGTGCCAGCAGGGGGGGTGTTTGGGAGACCCAGTACTTC. The rearrangement joins TRBV28 to TRBJ2-5; a possible D gene is TRBD2 (6 bases). CDR3 length: 13 amino acids. From germline, CDR1 is MDHEN and CDR2 SYDVKM. Trimming shortened V by 6 bases and J by 5 bases, and 13 bases separated the two germline ends.